This entry lists 13 T cell receptor beta chains sequenced from one sample in a study of blood T cell repertoires in COVID-19. Sequencing was performed with immunoSEQ multiplex PCR; in TCRdb, only in-frame clones are kept and a portion is missing. The table has roughly 230,000 clones, around 83% seen once; the top ten hold approximately 7.4%. The sequenced material came from peripheral blood. The receptors come from a woman between 50 and 59 years old with acute or convalescent COVID-19.

The sample holds one count of this clone. The rearrangement links TRBV19 to TRBJ2-6; TRBD1 agrees at 10 bases. The CDR3 runs 16 residues. CDR1 and CDR2 from the germline V gene are LNHDA and SQIVND (reference sequence). Unmatched junction bases numbered 6, after V lost 6 bases and J lost 4 bases. CDR3 in DNA: TGTGCCAGTAGAGACAGGGGGCGTAAAGGGGCCAACGTCCTGACTTTC. Protein product: CASRDRGRKGANVLTF.

The CDR3 coding sequence is TGTGCCAGCAGCGCGAGGGACAGGGGTGGGGAGCTGTTTTTT. Translation gives CASSARDRGGELFF. The V call is TRBV7-7, the J call TRBJ2-2; 10 nucleotides agree with TRBD1. From germline, CDR1 is SSHAT and CDR2 FNYEAQ (reference sequence). The CDR3 length is 14 residues. Germline trimming cut 5 bases from V and 8 bases from J; bases unmatched to any gene: 5.

The chain is built from TRBV7-9 and TRBJ2-7; D call uncertain. The CDR3 covers 15 residues. Germline CDR1 is SEHNR and CDR2 is FQNEAQ (reference sequence). The V end was cut by 0 bases, the J end by 3 bases, with 12 bases between. CDR3 in amino acids: CASSLALGNIYEQYF. The DNA for the CDR3 is TGTGCCAGCAGCTTAGCCCTAGGAAACATCTACGAGCAGTACTTC. Filled out from reference TRBV7-9 and TRBJ2-7, the complete variable domain reads DTGVSQNPRHKITKRGQNVTFRCDPISEHNRLYWYRQTLGQGPEFLTYFQNEAQLEKSRLLSDRFSAERPKGSFSTLEIQRTEQGDSAMYLCASSLALGNIYEQYFGPGTRLTVT.

The chain joins TRBV7-8 to TRBJ1-2; TRBD1 agrees at 10 bases. The germline V gene encodes CDR1 SGHVS and CDR2 FQNEAQ. The CDR3 sequence is 14 residues long. Trimming at V came to 7 bases and at J to 7 bases, leaving 9 bases not matched to a gene. CDR3 sequence (DNA): TGTGCCAGCACCAAACCGGGACAGGGGAGTGGCTACACCTTC. As protein: CASTKPGQGSGYTF.

This chain uses TRBV7-9 with TRBJ2-1; 7 bases match TRBD1. The germline CDR1 and CDR2 sequences are SEHNR and FQNEAQ (reference sequence). The CDR3 consists of 17 residues. The V gene end was trimmed by 2 bases and the J gene end by 2 bases; junction bases not matched to a gene: 9. CDR3 DNA sequence: TGTGCCAGCAGCTTATCTACCCGGACAGGAACCTACAATGAGCAGTTCTTC. Translation: CASSLSTRTGTYNEQFF.

This clone has a single count. The chain is built from TRBV4-1 and TRBJ1-2; D is perhaps TRBD1 (6 bases). With 4 bases removed from V and 7 bases from J, the gap between germline ends came to 16 bases. The CDR3 contains 14 residues. The germline CDR1 and CDR2 sequences are MGHRA and YSYEKL. CDR3 loop: CASSPIARGGGYTF. CDR3 nucleotide sequence: TGCGCCAGCAGCCCCATCGCAAGGGGGGGTGGCTACACCTTC.

This clone was seen only once. The chain links TRBV28 to TRBJ1-2; TRBD1 aligns across 12 bases. Trimming removed 7 bases from V and 9 bases from J; junction bases left unmatched: 12. Germline assignment: CDR1 MDHEN and CDR2 SYDVKM. The CDR3 extends over 15 amino acids. The chain's CDR3 is CASTPGGQGAESYTF. The DNA of the CDR3 is TGTGCCAGCACCCCAGGGGGACAGGGGGCTGAGAGCTACACCTTC.

V is TRBV18 and J is TRBJ2-5; 9 positions agree with TRBD1. V shed 1 base and J 5 bases; nucleotides not matched to a gene: 5. This CDR3 is 15 amino acids long. The germline CDR1 and CDR2 sequences are KGHSH and LQKENI. The DNA for the CDR3 is TGTGCCAGCTCACCACGGACAGGGACAGGGGAGACCCAGTACTTC. Translating it yields CASSPRTGTGETQYF.

This chain uses TRBV27 with TRBJ1-2; no reliable D call. CDR3 size: 15 residues. CDR1 MNHEY and CDR2 SMNVEV come from the germline V gene (reference sequence). V was shortened by 10 bases and J by 3 bases, with 21 bases between the two germline ends. CDR3 protein: CATRSRDWRYYGYTF. CDR3 sequence (DNA): TGTGCCACCAGATCGCGGGATTGGCGCTACTATGGCTACACCTTC.

The genes are TRBV9 and TRBJ1-5; D gene uncertain. Trimming left V 0 bases short and J 7 bases short, with 11 bases between. CDR1 is SGDLS, CDR2 YYNGEE, per germline. There are 14 residues in the CDR3. The CDR3 bases are TGTGCCAGCAGCGTAGCTGGCGAGGCCCAGCCCCAGCATTTT. Translation: CASSVAGEAQPQHF.

V and J are TRBV5-1 and TRBJ2-3, with 8 nucleotides matching TRBD2. Germline-derived CDR1 and CDR2 are SGHRS and YFSETQ. This CDR3 spans 15 amino acids. V gave up 2 bases and J gave up 4 bases; unmatched junction bases: 6. The CDR3 loop is CASSFGTSFPDTQYF. For the CDR3, the DNA is TGCGCCAGCAGCTTCGGGACTAGTTTCCCAGATACGCAGTATTTT.

This chain connects TRBV3-1 (or the pseudogene TRBV3-2) to TRBJ2-5; the D gene is possibly TRBD2 (5 bases). Between the trimmed V and J ends, which lost 3 bases and 5 bases, there was a span of 7 bases. The CDR3 contains 12 residues. CDR1 and CDR2 (germline): LGHDT, YNNKEL (reference sequence). CDR3 in DNA: TGTGCCAGCAGCCAGAGGAGGGAGACCCAGTACTTC. Its translation is CASSQRRETQYF.

The gene calls are TRBV4-2 and TRBJ2-7; possible D gene TRBD2, 6 bases. Germline CDR1 is LGHNA and CDR2 is YNFKEQ. Trimming removed 2 bases at V and 3 bases at J, with 17 bases between. This CDR3 comprises 16 residues. The CDR3 region has the DNA TGTGCCAGCAGCCAACCTCTCCGGGACTGGCACTACGAGCAGTACTTC. Encoded protein: CASSQPLRDWHYEQYF.